One TCR beta chain is described in this entry. Its target is not known. Individual cDNA molecules received unique molecular identifiers. A single record per CDR3 protein comes from TCRdb applying MiXCR to the 5' RACE reads. The sample has tens of thousands of distinct CDR3 sequences; 9.4% are singletons. This entry belongs to a study of early T cells in non-severe SARS-CoV-2 infection. Study details: Chains stayed unpaired after sequencing of bulk RNA from unsorted whole blood.

Study results and limitations: Missing private and CD4 specificities, VDJdb matching favored anti-spike CD8 responses.

CDR3 length: 13 residues. V lost 3 bases and J 2 bases, leaving 2 bases between the germline ends. The TCR comes from an adult who was a healthcare worker with PCR-confirmed SARS-CoV-2 infection or an uninfected control (not recorded which). The sample was whole blood, taken at baseline. V usage is TRBV12-3 or TRBV12-4 and J usage is TRBJ2-6; no definite D call. The CDR3 DNA is TGTGCCAGCAGTTTTACTGGGGCCAACGTCCTGACTTTC. Translating gives CASSFTGANVLTF.